This paragraph covers one T cell receptor (beta chain) sequence. These data originate in a study of control samples from healthy donors and cancer patients. This CDR3 spans 12 amino acids. Trimming shortened V by 1 base and J by 6 bases, and 3 bases separated the two germline ends. From germline, CDR1 is SGHVS and CDR2 FQNEAQ. The data were produced by immunoSEQ multiplex PCR, yet TCRdb's version contains in-frame clones alone and is incomplete. The table lists about 150,000 clones, about 94% of them singletons, with 4.5% to 6% in the top ten. The sequencing input was blood. This clonotype was sampled from a man aged 35-49 years in good health. This sequence joins TRBV7-8 and TRBJ2-2, with no clear D. The DNA of the CDR3 is TGTGCCAGCAGCTTAGGTGCCGGGGAGCTGTTTTTT. This codes for CASSLGAGELFF. The complete variable domain, with remaining parts taken from reference TRBV7-8 and TRBJ2-2, reads GAGVSQSPRYKVAKRGQDVALRCDPISGHVSLFWYQQALGQGPEFLTYFQNEAQLDKSGLPSDRFFAERPEGSVSTLKIQRTQQEDSAVYLCASSLGAGELFFGEGSRLTVL.